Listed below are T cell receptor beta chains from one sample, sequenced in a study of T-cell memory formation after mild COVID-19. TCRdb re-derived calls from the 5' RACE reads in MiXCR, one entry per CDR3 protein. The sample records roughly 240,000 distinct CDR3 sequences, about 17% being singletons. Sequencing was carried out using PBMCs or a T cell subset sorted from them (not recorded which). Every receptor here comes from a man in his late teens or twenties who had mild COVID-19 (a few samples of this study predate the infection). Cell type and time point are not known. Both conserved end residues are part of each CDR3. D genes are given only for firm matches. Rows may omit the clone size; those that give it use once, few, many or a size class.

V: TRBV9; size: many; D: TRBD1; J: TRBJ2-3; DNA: TGTGCCAGCAGCGTGGGACAGTTAGGCACAGATACGCAGTATTTT; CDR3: CASSVGQLGTDTQYF
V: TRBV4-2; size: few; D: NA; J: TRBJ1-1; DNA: TGTGCCAGCAGCCAAGATAGACGGAACACTGAAGCTTTCTTT; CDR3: CASSQDRRNTEAFF
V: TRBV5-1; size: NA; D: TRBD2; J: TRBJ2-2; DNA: TGCGCCAGCAGCATACTAGCGGGGTCCACCGGGGAGCTGTTTTTT; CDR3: CASSILAGSTGELFF
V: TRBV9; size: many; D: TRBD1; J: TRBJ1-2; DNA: TGTGCCAGCAGCGTAGAGGGACAGACCTCTAACTATGGCTACACCTTC; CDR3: CASSVEGQTSNYGYTF
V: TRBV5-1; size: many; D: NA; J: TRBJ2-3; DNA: TGCGCCAGCAGCCGGGACTCCGTCACAGATACGCAGTATTTT; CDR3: CASSRDSVTDTQYF
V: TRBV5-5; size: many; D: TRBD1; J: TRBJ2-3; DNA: TGTGCCAGCAGACCACCCGGGACAGCTAGCACAGATACGCAGTATTTT; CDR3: CASRPPGTASTDTQYF
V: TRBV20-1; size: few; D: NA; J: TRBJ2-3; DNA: TGCAGTGCTAGAGTGCCCACAGATACGCAGTATTTT; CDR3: CSARVPTDTQYF
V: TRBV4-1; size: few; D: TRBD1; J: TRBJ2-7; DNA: TGCGCCAGCAGCCAAGGAACGACAGGGTACTACGAGCAGTACTTC; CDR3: CASSQGTTGYYEQYF
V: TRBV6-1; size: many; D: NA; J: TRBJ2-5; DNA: TGTGCCAGCAGGCCCTTCCGCACGGAGACCCAGTACTTC; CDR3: CASRPFRTETQYF
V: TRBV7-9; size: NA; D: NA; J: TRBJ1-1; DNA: TGTGCCAGCAGCCCATTTGGGCGGGGGGGTGCTGAAGCTTTCTTT; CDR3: CASSPFGRGGAEAFF
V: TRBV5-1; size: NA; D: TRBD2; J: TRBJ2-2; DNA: TGCGCCAGCAGCCTAAACCGACTAGCCCCCGGGGAGCTGTTTTTT; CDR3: CASSLNRLAPGELFF
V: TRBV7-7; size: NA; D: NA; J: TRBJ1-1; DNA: TGTGCCAGCAGCCCACAATCTGGCACTGAAGCTTTCTTT; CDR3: CASSPQSGTEAFF
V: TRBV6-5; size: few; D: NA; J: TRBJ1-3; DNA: TGTGCCAGCAGTTACCATTCTCAAGCGAAGGGAAACACCATATATTTT; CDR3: CASSYHSQAKGNTIYF
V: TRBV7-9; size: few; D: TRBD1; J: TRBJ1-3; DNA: TGTGCCAGCAGCTTAGCCGGGACAGGCTCTGGAAACACCATATATTTT; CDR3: CASSLAGTGSGNTIYF
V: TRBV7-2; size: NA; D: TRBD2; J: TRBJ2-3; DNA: TGTGCCAGCAGCTTAGGACTAGCGGGGGGGCGGGATACGCAGTATTTT; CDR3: CASSLGLAGGRDTQYF
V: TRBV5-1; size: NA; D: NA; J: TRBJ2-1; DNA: TGCGCCAGCAGCTTGGCGCCAGGGGCCTTCCATGTTAATGAGCAGTTCTTC; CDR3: CASSLAPGAFHVNEQFF
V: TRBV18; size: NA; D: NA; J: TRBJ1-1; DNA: TGTGCCAGCCCCCCGGTGGCAGTCAACACTGAAGCTTTCTTT; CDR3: CASPPVAVNTEAFF
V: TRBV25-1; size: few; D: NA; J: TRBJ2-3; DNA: TGTGCCAGCAGTGATGAAGGGGTTACGCAGTATTTT; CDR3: CASSDEGVTQYF
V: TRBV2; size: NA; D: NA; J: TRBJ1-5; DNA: TGTGCCAGCAGTGACGGGCAGGGAGGTTTTCAGCCCCAGCATTTT; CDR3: CASSDGQGGFQPQHF
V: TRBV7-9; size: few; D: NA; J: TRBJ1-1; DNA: TGTGCCAGCAGATCGTGGGGGGAGGAAGCTTTCTTT; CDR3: CASRSWGEEAFF
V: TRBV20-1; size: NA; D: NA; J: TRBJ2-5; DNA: TGCAGTGCCCTTGAGGGAGGGGGCATGAGGGAGACCCAGTACTTC; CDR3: CSALEGGGMRETQYF
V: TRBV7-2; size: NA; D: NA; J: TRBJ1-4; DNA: TGTGCCAGCAGCACCGGATGGGGGGGGTCTCTGGAAAAACTGTTTTTT; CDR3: CASSTGWGGSLEKLFF
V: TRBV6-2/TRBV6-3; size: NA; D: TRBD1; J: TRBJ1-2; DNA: TGTGCCAGCAGCAACAGGGGTCCATATGGCTACACCTTC; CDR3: CASSNRGPYGYTF
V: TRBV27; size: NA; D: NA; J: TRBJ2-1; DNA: TGTGCCAGCAGTGCATCAAGCTCCTACAATGAGCAGTTCTTC; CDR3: CASSASSSYNEQFF
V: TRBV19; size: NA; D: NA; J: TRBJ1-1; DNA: TGTGCCAGTCAACAGTTTTTGGGGACTGAAGCTTTCTTT; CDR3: CASQQFLGTEAFF
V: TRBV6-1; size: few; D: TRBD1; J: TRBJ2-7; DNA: TGTGCCACCGACCTCGACAGGGTGGCCTACGAGCAGTACTTC; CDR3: CATDLDRVAYEQYF
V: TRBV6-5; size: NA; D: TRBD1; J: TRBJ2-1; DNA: TGTGCCAGCAGTTACTCTCCGGGACAGGGATACAATGAGCAGTTCTTC; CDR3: CASSYSPGQGYNEQFF
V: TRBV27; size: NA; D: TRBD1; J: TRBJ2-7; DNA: TGTGCCAGCAGTTTAATAGGACAGGGGATGCTCGAGCAGTACTTC; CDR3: CASSLIGQGMLEQYF
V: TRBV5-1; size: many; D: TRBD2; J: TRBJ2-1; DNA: TGCGCCAGCAGCAGGGGACTAGCGGGGCACAATGAGCAGTTCTTC; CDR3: CASSRGLAGHNEQFF
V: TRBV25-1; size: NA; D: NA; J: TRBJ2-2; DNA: TGTGCCAGCACCGACAGGTCGAACACCGGGGAGCTGTTTTTT; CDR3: CASTDRSNTGELFF
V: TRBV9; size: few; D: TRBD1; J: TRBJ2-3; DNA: TGTGCCAGCAGCCCAATAGGGGGCTATAGCACAGATACGCAGTATTTT; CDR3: CASSPIGGYSTDTQYF
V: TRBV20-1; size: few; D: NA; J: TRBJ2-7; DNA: TGCAGTGCCCTCGGTGGGGGCAGTAACTACGAGCAGTACTTC; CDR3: CSALGGGSNYEQYF
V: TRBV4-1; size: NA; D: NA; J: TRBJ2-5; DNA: TGCGCCAGCAGCCATCCCGTAGCGTTGGAGACCCAGTACTTC; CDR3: CASSHPVALETQYF
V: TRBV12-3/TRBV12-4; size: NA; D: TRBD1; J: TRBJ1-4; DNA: TGTGCCAGCAGTCCGGGACAGGGGGCGAAAAAACTGTTTTTT; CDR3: CASSPGQGAKKLFF
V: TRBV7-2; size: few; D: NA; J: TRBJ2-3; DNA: TGTGCCAGCTCCCTCTGGCCGGGGGTAACGTGGGCGCAGTATTTT; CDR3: CASSLWPGVTWAQYF
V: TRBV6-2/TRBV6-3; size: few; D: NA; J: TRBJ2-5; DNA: TGTGCCAGCAGTTGGGCGCCAGGGACACCGAAAGAGACCCAGTACTTC; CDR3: CASSWAPGTPKETQYF
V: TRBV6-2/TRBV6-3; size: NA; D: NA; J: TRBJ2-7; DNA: TGTGCCAGCATAGGAGGCAGTTCCTACGAGCAGTACTTC; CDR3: CASIGGSSYEQYF
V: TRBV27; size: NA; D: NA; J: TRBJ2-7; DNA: TGTGCCAGCAGGGGACCCGCCTACGAGCAGTACTTC; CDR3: CASRGPAYEQYF
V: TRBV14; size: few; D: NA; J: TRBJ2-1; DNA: TGTGCCAGCAGCCAAGTAGGGATTGAGCAGTTCTTC; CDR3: CASSQVGIEQFF
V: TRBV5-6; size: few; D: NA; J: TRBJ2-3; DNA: TGTGCCAGCAGCCTTAATCGACAGTCCGGAACAGATACGCAGTATTTT; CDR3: CASSLNRQSGTDTQYF
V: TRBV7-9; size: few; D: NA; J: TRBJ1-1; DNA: TGTGCCACGAACACTGAAGCTTTCTTT; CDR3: CATNTEAFF
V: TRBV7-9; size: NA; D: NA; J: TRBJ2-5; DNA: TGTGCCAGCACCCAATTTGGGGAGACCCAGTACTTC; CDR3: CASTQFGETQYF
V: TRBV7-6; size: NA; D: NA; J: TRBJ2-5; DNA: TGTGCCAGCAGCTTAGGAGAATCTACGATGCGTGTGGAGACCCAGTACTTC; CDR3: CASSLGESTMRVETQYF
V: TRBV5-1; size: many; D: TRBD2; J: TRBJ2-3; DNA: TGCGCCAGCAGCTTCGTCGGGGGGTTTAGCACAGATACGCAGTATTTT; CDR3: CASSFVGGFSTDTQYF
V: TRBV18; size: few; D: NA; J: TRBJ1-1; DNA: TGTGCCAGCTCACCACAAGGGCGGGAGACTGAAGCTTTCTTT; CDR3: CASSPQGRETEAFF
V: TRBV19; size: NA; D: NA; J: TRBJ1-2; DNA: TGTGCCAGCAGGACAGCCGCTACAGGCTACACCTTC; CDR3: CASRTAATGYTF
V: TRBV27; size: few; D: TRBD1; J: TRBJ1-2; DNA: TGTGCCAGCAGACAGGGGATTGAGGGCTACACCTTC; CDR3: CASRQGIEGYTF
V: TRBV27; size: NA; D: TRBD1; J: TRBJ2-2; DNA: TGTGCCACCAGTGACAGGGGAGTGACCGGGGAGCTGTTTTTT; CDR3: CATSDRGVTGELFF
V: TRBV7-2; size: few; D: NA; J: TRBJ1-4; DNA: TGTGCCAGCAGCTTACGAACCCCTAATGAAAAACTGTTTTTT; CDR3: CASSLRTPNEKLFF
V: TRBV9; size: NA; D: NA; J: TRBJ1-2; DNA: TGTGCCAGCAGCGTAGCGGGGCAATCTAGTGGCTACACCTTC; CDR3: CASSVAGQSSGYTF
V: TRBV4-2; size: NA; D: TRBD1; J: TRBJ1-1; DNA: TGTGCCAGCAGCCAAGGACAGGGGGCCCCTGAAGCTTTCTTT; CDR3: CASSQGQGAPEAFF